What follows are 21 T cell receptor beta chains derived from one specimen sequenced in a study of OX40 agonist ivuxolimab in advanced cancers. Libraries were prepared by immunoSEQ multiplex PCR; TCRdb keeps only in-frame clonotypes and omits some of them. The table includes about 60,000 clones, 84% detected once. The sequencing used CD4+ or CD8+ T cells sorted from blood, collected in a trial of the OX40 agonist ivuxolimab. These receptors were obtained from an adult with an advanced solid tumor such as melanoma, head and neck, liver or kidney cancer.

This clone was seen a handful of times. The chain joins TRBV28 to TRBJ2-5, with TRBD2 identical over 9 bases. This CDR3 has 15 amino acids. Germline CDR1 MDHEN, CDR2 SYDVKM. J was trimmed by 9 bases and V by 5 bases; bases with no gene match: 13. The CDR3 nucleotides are TGTGCCAGCAGTCTCCCCGGGCGGGGGGGGGTACCCCAGTACTTC. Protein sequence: CASSLPGRGGVPQYF. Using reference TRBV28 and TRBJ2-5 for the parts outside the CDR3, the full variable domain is DVKVTQSSRYLVKRTGEKVFLECVQDMDHENMFWYRQDPGLGLRLIYFSYDVKMKEKGDIPEGYSVSREKKERFSLILESASTNQTSMYLCASSLPGRGGVPQYFGPGTRLLVL.

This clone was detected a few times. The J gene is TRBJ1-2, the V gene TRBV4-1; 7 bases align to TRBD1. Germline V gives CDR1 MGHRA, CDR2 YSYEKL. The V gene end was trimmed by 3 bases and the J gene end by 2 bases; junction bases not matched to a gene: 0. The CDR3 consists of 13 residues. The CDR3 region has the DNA TGCGCCAGCAGCCAGACAGGGAACTATGGCTACACCTTC. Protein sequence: CASSQTGNYGYTF.

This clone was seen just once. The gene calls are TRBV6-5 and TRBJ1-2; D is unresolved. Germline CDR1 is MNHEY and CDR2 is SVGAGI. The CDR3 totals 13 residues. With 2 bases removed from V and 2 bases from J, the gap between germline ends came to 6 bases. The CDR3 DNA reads TGTGCCAGCAGTTACGTAGCAAACTATGGCTACACCTTC. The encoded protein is CASSYVANYGYTF.

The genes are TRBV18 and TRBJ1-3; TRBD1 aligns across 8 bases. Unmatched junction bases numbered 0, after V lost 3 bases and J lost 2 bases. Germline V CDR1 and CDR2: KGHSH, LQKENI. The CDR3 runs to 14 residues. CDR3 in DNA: TGTGCCAGCTCACCGACAGGGGCTGGAAACACCATATATTTT. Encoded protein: CASSPTGAGNTIYF.

For the CDR3, the DNA is TGTGCCAGCAGTGAATATGAAAGTTACGAGCAGTACTTC. Translation: CASSEYESYEQYF. The gene calls are TRBV25-1 and TRBJ2-7; D unresolved. V lost 0 bases and J lost 4, with 7 bases in between. The CDR3 runs 13 residues. The germline V gene encodes CDR1 MGHDK and CDR2 SYGVNS.

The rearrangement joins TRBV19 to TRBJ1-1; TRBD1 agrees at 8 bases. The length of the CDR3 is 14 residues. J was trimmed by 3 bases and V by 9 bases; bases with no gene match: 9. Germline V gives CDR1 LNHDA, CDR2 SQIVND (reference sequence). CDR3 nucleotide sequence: TGTGCCAGCTCTTCCCTACAGGGGGACACTGAAGCTTTCTTT. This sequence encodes CASSSLQGDTEAFF. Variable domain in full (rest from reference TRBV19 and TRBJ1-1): DGGITQSPKYLFRKEGQNVTLSCEQNLNHDAMYWYRQDPGQGLRLIYYSQIVNDFQKGDIAEGYSVSREKKESFPLTVTSAQKNPTAFYLCASSSLQGDTEAFFGQGTRLTVV.

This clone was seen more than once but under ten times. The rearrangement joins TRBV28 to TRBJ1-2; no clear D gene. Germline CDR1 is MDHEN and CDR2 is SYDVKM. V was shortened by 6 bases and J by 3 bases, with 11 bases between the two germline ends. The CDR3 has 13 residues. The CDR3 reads CASRRASDYGYTF. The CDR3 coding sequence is TGTGCCAGCAGGAGGGCTTCCGACTATGGCTACACCTTC.

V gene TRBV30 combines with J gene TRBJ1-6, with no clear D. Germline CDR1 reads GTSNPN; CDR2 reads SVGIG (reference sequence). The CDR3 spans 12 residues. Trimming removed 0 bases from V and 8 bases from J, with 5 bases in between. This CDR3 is CAWSVRYSPLHF. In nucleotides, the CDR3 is TGTGCCTGGAGTGTACGGTATTCACCCCTCCACTTT.

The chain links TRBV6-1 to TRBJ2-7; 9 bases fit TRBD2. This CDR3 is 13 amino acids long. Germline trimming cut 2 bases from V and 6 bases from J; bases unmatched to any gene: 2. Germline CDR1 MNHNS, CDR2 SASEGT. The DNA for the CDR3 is TGTGCCAGCAGTGAAATGACTAGCGGCGAGCAGTACTTC. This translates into CASSEMTSGEQYF.

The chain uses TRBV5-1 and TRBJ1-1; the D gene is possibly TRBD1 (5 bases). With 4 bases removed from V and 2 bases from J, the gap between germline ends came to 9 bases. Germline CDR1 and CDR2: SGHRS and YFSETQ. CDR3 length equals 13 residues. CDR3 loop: CASSRGENTEAFF. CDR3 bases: TGCGCCAGCAGCCGGGGGGAAAACACTGAAGCTTTCTTT.

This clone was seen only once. DNA for the CDR3: TGTGCCAGCAGTTTAGTCGGGACAGGGAATCAGCCCCAGCATTTT. It translates to CASSLVGTGNQPQHF. The chain couples TRBV27 to TRBJ1-5; 9 bases agree with TRBD1. This CDR3 is built from 15 residues. V lost 2 bases to trimming and J lost 4 bases; unmatched junction nucleotides: 3. Germline-derived CDR1 and CDR2 are MNHEY and SMNVEV (reference sequence).

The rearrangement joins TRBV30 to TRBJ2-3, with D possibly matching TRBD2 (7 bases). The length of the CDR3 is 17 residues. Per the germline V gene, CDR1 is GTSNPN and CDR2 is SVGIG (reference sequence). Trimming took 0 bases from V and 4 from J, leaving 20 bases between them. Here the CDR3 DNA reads TGTGCCTGGAGTGTACAAGGGAGGGGGGCATCCCCAGATACGCAGTATTTT. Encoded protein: CAWSVQGRGASPDTQYF.

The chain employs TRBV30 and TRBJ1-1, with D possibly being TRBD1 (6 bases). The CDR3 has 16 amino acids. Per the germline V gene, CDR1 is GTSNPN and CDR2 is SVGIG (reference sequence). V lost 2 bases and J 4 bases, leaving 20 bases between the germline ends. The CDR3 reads CAWSSRGGSGGTEAFF. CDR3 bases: TGTGCCTGGAGTAGTCGGGGGGGCTCAGGTGGCACTGAAGCTTTCTTT.

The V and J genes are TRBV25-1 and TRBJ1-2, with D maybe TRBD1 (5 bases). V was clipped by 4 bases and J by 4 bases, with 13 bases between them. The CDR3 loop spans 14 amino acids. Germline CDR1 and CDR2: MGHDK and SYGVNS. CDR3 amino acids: CASSAPGVPYGYTF. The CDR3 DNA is TGTGCCAGCAGTGCTCCGGGGGTCCCCTATGGCTACACCTTC.

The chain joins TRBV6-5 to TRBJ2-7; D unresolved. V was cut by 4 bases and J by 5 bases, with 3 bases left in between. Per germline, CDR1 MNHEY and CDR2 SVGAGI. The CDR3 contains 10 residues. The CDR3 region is CASSFHEQYF. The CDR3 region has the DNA TGTGCCAGCAGTTTTCACGAGCAGTACTTC.

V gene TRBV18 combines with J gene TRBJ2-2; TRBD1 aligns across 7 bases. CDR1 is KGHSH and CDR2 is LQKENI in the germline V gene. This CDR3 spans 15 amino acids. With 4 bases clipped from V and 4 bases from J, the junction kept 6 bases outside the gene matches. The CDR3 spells CASSQDRVGTGELFF. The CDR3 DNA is TGTGCCAGCTCACAAGACAGGGTTGGCACCGGGGAGCTGTTTTTT.

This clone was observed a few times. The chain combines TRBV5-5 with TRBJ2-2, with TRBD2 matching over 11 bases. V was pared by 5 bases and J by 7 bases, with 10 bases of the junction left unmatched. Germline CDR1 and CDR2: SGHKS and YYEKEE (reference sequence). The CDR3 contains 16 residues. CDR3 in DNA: TGTGCCAGCAGGAAACTAGCGGGGGCTTTGAACGGGGAGCTGTTTTTT. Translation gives CASRKLAGALNGELFF.

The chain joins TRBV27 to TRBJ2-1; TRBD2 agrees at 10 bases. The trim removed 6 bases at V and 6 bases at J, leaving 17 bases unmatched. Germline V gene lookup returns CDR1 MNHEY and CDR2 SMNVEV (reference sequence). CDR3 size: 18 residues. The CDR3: CASSRPGMEREGGNEQFF. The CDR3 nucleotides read TGTGCCAGCAGCCGGCCCGGGATGGAGCGGGAGGGCGGCAATGAGCAGTTCTTC.

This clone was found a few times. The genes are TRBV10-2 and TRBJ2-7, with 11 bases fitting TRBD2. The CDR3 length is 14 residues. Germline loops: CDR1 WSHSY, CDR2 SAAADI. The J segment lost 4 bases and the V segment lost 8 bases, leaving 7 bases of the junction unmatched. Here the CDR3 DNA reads TGCGCCAGCGCCTTTAGCGGGAGGGCGTACGAGCAGTACTTC. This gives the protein CASAFSGRAYEQYF.

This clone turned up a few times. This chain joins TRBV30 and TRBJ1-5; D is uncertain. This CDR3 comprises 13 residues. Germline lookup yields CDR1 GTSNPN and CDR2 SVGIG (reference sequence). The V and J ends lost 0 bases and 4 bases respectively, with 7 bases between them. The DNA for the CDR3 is TGTGCCTGGAGTGTACGGGTGAATCAGCCCCAGCATTTT. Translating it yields CAWSVRVNQPQHF.

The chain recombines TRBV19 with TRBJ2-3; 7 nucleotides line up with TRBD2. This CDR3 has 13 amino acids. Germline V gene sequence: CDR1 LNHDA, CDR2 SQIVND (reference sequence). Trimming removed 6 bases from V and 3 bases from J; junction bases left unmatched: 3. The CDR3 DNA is TGTGCCAGTAGCATGGGACTAACAGATACGCAGTATTTT. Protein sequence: CASSMGLTDTQYF.